The TCR beta chain described here comes from a study of control samples from healthy donors and cancer patients. This CDR3 spans 12 amino acids. Germline V gene lookup returns CDR1 SGHRS and CDR2 YFSETQ. Trimming cost V 3 bases and J 7 bases, with 7 bases left between them. TCRdb keeps only in-frame clones here, not all; method: immunoSEQ multiplex PCR. The sample includes 110,000 to 150,000 clones, around 85% of them seen just once. The sequenced sample was blood. This clonotype was sampled from a woman aged 25-40 years in good health. The rearrangement uses TRBV5-1 and TRBJ1-4; no firm D call. CDR3 protein: CASSWDSEKLFF. The DNA for the CDR3 is TGCGCCAGCAGCTGGGATAGTGAAAAACTGTTTTTT.